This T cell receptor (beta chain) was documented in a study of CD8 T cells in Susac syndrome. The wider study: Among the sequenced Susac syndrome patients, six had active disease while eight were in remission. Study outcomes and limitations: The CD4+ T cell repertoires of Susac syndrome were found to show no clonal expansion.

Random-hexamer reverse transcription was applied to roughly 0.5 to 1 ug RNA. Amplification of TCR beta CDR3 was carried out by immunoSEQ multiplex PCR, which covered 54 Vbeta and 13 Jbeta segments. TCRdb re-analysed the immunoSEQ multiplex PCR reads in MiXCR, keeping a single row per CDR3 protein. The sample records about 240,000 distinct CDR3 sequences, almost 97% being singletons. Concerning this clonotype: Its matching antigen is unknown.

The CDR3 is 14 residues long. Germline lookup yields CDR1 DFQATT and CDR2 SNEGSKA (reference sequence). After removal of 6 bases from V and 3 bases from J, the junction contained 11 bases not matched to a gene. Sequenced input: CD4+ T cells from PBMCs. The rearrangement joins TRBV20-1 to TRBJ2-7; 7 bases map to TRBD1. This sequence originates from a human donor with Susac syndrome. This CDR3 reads CSASYRGSNYEQYF. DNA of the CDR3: TGCAGTGCGAGCTACAGGGGCAGTAACTACGAGCAGTACTTC.